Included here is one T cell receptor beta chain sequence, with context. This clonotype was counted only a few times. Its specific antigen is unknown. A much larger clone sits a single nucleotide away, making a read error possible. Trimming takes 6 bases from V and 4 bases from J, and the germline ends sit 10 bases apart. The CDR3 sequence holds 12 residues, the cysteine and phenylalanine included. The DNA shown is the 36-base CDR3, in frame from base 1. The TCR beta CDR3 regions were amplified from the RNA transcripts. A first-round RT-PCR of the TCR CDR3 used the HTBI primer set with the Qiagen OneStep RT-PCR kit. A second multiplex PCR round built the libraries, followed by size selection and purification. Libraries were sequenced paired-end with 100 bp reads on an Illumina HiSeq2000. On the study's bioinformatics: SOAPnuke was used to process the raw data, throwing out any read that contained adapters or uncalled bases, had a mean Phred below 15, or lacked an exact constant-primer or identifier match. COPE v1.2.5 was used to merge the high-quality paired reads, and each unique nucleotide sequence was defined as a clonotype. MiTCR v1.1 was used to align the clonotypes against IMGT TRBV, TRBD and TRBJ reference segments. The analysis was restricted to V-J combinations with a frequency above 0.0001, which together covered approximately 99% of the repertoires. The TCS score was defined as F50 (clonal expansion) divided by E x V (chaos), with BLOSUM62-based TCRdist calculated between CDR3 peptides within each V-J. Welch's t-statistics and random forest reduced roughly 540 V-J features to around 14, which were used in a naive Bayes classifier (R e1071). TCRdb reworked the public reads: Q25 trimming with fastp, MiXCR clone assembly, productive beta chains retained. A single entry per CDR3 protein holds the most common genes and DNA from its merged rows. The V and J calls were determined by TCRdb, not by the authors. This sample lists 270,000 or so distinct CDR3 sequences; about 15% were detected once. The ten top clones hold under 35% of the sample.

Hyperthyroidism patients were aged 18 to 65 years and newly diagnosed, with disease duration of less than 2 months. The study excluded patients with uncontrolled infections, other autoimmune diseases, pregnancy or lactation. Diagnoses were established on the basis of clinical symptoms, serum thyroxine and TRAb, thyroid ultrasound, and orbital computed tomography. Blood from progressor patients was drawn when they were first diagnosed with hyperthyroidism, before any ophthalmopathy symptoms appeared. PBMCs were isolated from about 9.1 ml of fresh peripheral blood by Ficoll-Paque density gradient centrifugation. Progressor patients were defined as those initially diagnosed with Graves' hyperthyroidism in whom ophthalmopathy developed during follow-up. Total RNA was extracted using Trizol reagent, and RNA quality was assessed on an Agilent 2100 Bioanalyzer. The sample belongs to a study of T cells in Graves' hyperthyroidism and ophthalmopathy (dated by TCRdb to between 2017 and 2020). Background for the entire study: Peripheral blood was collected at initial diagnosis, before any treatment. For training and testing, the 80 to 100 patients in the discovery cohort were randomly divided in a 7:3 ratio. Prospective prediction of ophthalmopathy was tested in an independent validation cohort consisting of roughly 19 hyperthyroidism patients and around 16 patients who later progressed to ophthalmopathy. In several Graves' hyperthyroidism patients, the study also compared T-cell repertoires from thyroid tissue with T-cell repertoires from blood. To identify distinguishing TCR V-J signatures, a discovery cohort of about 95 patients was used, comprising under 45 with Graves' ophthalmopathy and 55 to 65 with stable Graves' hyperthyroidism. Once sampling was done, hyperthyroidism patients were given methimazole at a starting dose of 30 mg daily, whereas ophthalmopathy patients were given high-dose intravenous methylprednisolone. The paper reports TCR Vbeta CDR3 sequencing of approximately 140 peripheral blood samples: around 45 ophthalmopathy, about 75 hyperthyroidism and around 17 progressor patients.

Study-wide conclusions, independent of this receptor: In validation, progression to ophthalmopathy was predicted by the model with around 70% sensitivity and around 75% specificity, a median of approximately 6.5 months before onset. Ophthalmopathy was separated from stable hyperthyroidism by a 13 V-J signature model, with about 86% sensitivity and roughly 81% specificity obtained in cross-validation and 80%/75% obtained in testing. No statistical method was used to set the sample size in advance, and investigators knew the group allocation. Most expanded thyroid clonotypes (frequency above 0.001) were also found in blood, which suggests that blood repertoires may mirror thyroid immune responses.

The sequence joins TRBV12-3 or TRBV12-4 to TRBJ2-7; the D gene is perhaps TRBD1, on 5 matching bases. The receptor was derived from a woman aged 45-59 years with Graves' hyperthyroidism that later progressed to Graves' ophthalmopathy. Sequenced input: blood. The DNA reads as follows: TGTGCCAGCAGACAAGGGGAATACGAGCAGTACTTC. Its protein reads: CASRQGEYEQYF.